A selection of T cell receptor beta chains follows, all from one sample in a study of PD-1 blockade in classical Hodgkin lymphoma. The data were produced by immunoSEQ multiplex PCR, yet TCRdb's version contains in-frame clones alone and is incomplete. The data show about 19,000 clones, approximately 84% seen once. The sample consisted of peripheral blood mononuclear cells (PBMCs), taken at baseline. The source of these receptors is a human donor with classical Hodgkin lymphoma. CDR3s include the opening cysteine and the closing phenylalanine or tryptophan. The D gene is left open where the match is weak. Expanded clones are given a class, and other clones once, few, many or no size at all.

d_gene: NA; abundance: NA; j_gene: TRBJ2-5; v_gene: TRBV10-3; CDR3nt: TGTGCCATCAGTGAGTCGAGGATTGAAGAGCGGAATCAAGAGACCCAGTACTTC; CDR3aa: CAISESRIEERNQETQYF
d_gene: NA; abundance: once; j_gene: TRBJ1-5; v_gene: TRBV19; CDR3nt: TGTGCCAGTACCTGGGGAGGGCATCAGCCCCAGCATTTT; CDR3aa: CASTWGGHQPQHF
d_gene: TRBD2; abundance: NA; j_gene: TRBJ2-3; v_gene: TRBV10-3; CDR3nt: TGTGCCATCAGTGAGTACGGGGAGGCTAGCGGTAACACAGATACGCAGTATTTT; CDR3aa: CAISEYGEASGNTDTQYF
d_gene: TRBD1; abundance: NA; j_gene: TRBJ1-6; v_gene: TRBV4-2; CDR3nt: TGTGCCAGCAGCCAAGATGACAGGGGCAATTCACCCCTCCACTTT; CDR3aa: CASSQDDRGNSPLHF
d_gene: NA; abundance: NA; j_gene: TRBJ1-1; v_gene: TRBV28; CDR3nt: TGTGCCAGCAGTAAGGCGGGTAATTGGGTGAACACTGAAGCTTTCTTT; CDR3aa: CASSKAGNWVNTEAFF
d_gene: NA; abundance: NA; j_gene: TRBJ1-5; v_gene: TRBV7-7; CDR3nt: TGTGCCAGCAGCTTAGGGATGGCACAGGGTCATCAGCCCCAGCATTTT; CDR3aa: CASSLGMAQGHQPQHF
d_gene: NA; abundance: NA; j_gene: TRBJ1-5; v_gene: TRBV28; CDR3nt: TGTGCCAGCAGCCTAAATAGCAATCAGCCCCAGCATTTT; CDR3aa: CASSLNSNQPQHF
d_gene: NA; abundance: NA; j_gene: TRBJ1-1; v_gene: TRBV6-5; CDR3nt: TGTGCCAGCAGTTTGGAGGGGTTTGGGGGTAAGACTGAAGCTTTCTTT; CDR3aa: CASSLEGFGGKTEAFF
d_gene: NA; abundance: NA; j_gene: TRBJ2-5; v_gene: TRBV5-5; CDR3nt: TGTGCCAGCAGGCGGTCCCAGGAGACCCAGTACTTC; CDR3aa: CASRRSQETQYF
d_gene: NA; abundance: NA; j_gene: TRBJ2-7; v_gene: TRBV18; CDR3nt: TGTGCCAGCTCGACGGGCCAAGGAGAGCAGTACTTC; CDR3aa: CASSTGQGEQYF
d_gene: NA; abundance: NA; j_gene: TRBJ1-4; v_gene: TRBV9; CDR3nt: TGTGCCAGCAGCGTAGGTGCGACACACCCAACTAATGAAAAACTGTTTTTT; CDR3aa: CASSVGATHPTNEKLFF
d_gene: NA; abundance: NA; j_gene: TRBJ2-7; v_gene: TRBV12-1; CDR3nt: TGTGCCAGCAGCTTTGGGGGTCCGCCTAGCGGGGGGGCCGGGTCCCACGAGCAGTACTTC; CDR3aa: CASSFGGPPSGGAGSHEQYF
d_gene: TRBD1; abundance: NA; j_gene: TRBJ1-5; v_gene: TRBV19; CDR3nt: TGTGCCAGCCTGGATAGACAGGGGTACAATCAGCCCCAGCATTTT; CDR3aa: CASLDRQGYNQPQHF
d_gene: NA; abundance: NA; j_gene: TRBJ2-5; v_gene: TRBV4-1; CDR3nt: TGCGCCAGCAGCCAAGATCAAGAGACCCAGTACTTC; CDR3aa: CASSQDQETQYF
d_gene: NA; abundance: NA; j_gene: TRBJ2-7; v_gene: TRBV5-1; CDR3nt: TGCGCCAGCAGCTTGGCCTTAGTATCCTACGAGCAGTACTTC; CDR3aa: CASSLALVSYEQYF
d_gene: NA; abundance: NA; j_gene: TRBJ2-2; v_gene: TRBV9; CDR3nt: TGTGCCAGCAGCGTAGCTGGGGGGTTGAAAGGGACCGGGGAGCTGTTTTTT; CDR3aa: CASSVAGGLKGTGELFF
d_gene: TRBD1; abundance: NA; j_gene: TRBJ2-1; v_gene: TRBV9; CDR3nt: TGTGCCAGCAGCCCCCGGACAGGGGTTTCCTACAATGAGCAGTTCTTC; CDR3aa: CASSPRTGVSYNEQFF
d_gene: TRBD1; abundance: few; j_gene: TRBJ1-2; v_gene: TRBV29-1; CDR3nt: TGCAGCGTTGACGAGGGGGCCAGATCCTATGGCTACACCTTC; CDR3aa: CSVDEGARSYGYTF